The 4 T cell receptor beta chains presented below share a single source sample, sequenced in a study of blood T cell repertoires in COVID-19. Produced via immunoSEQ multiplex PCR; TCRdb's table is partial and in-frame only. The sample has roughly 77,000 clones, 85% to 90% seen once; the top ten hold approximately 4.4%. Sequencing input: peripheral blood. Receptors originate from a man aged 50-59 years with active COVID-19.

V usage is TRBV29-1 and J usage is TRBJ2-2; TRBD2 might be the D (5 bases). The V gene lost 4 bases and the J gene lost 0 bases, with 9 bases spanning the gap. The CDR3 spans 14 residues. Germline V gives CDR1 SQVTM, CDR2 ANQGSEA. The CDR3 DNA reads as TGCAGCGTTGCCCGGACTTCGAACACCGGGGAGCTGTTTTTT. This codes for CSVARTSNTGELFF.

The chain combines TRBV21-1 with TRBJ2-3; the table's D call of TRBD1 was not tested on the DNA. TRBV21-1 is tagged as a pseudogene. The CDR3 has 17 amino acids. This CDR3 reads CASSKLWTGGNTDTQYF. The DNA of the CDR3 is TGTGCCAGCAGCAAACTCTGGACAGGGGGAAACACAGATACGCAGTATTTT.

In DNA form, the CDR3 reads TGTGCCAGCAGCGTAACGAGCGGGAGTTACCAAGAGACCCAGTACTTC. It translates to CASSVTSGSYQETQYF. The chain recombines TRBV9 with TRBJ2-5; 8 nucleotides match TRBD2. The CDR3 is 16 residues long. Trimming took 1 base from V and 0 from J; bases not matched to a gene: 5. The germline V gene has CDR1 SGDLS and CDR2 YYNGEE. Full variable domain (rest looked up from reference TRBV9 and TRBJ2-5): DSGVTQTPKHLITATGQRVTLRCSPRSGDLSVYWYQQSLDQGLQFLIQYYNGEERAKGNILERFSAQQFPDLHSELNLSSLELGDSALYFCASSVTSGSYQETQYFGPGTRLLVL.

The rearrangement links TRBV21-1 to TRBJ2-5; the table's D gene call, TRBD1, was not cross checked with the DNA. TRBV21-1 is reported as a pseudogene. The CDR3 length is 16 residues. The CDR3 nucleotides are TGTGCCAGCGTCGGAGCGGACAGCCCGTACCAAGAGACCCAGTACTTC. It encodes CASVGADSPYQETQYF.